What follows are 20 T cell receptor beta chains derived from one specimen sequenced in a study of cytomegalovirus exposure and HLA in healthy donors. Primers for the PCR totalled 60 Vbeta and 13 Jbeta. Produced via immunoSEQ multiplex PCR; TCRdb's table is partial and in-frame only. The table records roughly 110,000 clones, roughly 80% of them present only once. The material sequenced was PBMCs. These receptors originate from a man aged 25-45 years in good health and CMV-seropositive.

V is TRBV7-9 and J is TRBJ2-7, with TRBD1 matching 10 bases. Germline V CDR1 and CDR2: SEHNR, FQNEAQ (reference sequence). Trimming at V came to 6 bases and at J to 7 bases, leaving 12 bases not matched to a gene. The CDR3 covers 15 residues. CDR3 protein: CASSQTGGRFGEQYF. The CDR3 bases are TGTGCCAGCAGTCAGACAGGGGGCCGATTCGGGGAGCAGTACTTC.

This chain connects TRBV5-8 to TRBJ1-6; TRBD1 aligns across 8 bases. Germline CDR1 reads SGHTS; CDR2 reads YDEGEE. The CDR3 loop spans 15 amino acids. The ends lost 2 bases at V and 6 bases at J; junction bases unmatched: 4. CDR3 sequence (DNA): TGTGCCAGCAGCTTAGGACAGGGCTTTAATTCACCCCTCCACTTT. Translation gives CASSLGQGFNSPLHF.

The chain is built from TRBV5-1 and TRBJ2-1, with 11 bases matching TRBD2. The CDR3 runs to 15 residues. Germline assignment: CDR1 SGHRS and CDR2 YFSETQ. V was pared by 6 bases and J by 10 bases, with 12 bases of the junction left unmatched. Here the CDR3 DNA reads TGCGCCAGCACCCCCTTAGGGCTAGCGGGAGGCGAGCAGTTCTTC. Its translation: CASTPLGLAGGEQFF. Variable domain in full (rest from reference TRBV5-1 and TRBJ2-1): KAGVTQTPRYLIKTRGQQVTLSCSPISGHRSVSWYQQTPGQGLQFLFEYFSETQRNKGNFPGRFSGRQFSNSRSEMNVSTLELGDSALYLCASTPLGLAGGEQFFGPGTRLTVL.

The rearrangement joins TRBV27 to TRBJ2-7; 7 bases align to TRBD1. The CDR3 has 13 amino acids. With V trimmed by 3 bases and J by 6 bases, 5 bases remained unmatched. CDR1 and CDR2 (germline): MNHEY, SMNVEV (reference sequence). CDR3 protein: CASSFTGVGEQYF. The CDR3 coding sequence is TGTGCCAGCAGTTTCACAGGGGTGGGCGAGCAGTACTTC.

Only one count was recorded for this clone. The chain joins TRBV9 to TRBJ2-1; TRBD1 might be the D (6 bases). Germline V gives CDR1 SGDLS, CDR2 YYNGEE. With 3 bases removed from V and 0 bases from J, the gap between germline ends came to 10 bases. CDR3 length: 15 residues. The CDR3 sequence: CASSAEGDSYNEQFF. The CDR3 bases are TGTGCCAGCAGCGCAGAGGGGGACTCCTACAATGAGCAGTTCTTC.

This chain links TRBV29-1 with TRBJ2-3; TRBD2 agrees at 7 bases. The ends lost 7 bases at V and 2 bases at J; junction bases unmatched: 12. CDR3 length equals 15 residues. Germline V gene sequence: CDR1 SQVTM, CDR2 ANQGSEA. The CDR3 loop is CSGSEAGILTDTQYF. The DNA for the CDR3 is TGCAGCGGATCGGAAGCGGGGATTCTCACAGATACGCAGTATTTT.

The J gene is TRBJ1-2, the V gene TRBV6-5; 7 bases match TRBD1. The V and J ends lost 7 bases and 4 bases, in that order; junction bases with no gene match: 6. Germline V CDR1 and CDR2: MNHEY, SVGAGI. This CDR3 has 13 amino acids. CDR3 protein: CASTVTGPYGYTF. The CDR3 DNA reads TGTGCCAGCACCGTGACAGGGCCCTATGGCTACACCTTC.

By sample fraction, this clone is medium-sized (0.01 to 0.1%). The chain uses TRBV28 and TRBJ1-2, with 7 bases aligning to TRBD1. Germline lookup yields CDR1 MDHEN and CDR2 SYDVKM. This CDR3 has 13 amino acids. V lost 10 bases to trimming and J lost 2 bases; unmatched junction nucleotides: 7. CDR3 region: CATTGALNYGYTF. The CDR3 DNA is TGTGCCACCACAGGGGCACTGAACTATGGCTACACCTTC.

The table lists this clone with a few counts. The chain uses TRBV6-1 and TRBJ1-1, with 11 bases fitting TRBD1. The CDR3 spans 15 residues. Trimming at V came to 1 base and at J to 4 bases, leaving 2 bases not matched to a gene. Germline lookup yields CDR1 MNHNS and CDR2 SASEGT. CDR3 residues: CASSEEGTGGTEAFF. CDR3 in DNA: TGTGCCAGCAGTGAAGAAGGGACAGGGGGCACTGAAGCTTTCTTT.

V usage is TRBV2 and J usage is TRBJ1-2, with D possibly matching TRBD1 (5 bases). The CDR3 loop spans 15 amino acids. V lost 5 bases and J 5 bases, leaving 18 bases between the germline ends. Per the germline V gene, CDR1 is SNHLY and CDR2 is FYNNEI. The CDR3 DNA is TGTGCCAGCAGTCCAGCTCCCGGGGGACGGTATGGCTACACCTTC. It encodes CASSPAPGGRYGYTF.

The rearrangement joins TRBV5-4 to TRBJ2-2, with 8 bases that match TRBD2. The J segment lost 3 bases and the V segment lost 4 bases, leaving 11 bases of the junction unmatched. Germline assignment: CDR1 SGHNT and CDR2 YYREEE (reference sequence). This CDR3 comprises 17 residues. DNA of the CDR3: TGTGCCAGCAGCCCTACTCTTGGCGGGGGGTACACCGGGGAGCTGTTTTTT. Translating gives CASSPTLGGGYTGELFF. Based on the CDR3 plus reference TRBV5-4 and TRBJ2-2, the full variable domain is ETGVTQSPTHLIKTRGQQVTLRCSSQSGHNTVSWYQQALGQGPQFIFQYYREEENGRGNFPPRFSGLQFPNYSSELNVNALELDDSALYLCASSPTLGGGYTGELFFGEGSRLTVL.

On this clone: A junction end diverges from the germline sequence, so it may reflect a read error. The chain is built from TRBV27 and TRBJ1-5; the match to TRBD1 covers 11 bases. The CDR3 runs 16 residues. Looked up from germline, CDR1 is MNHEY and CDR2 is SMNVEV (reference sequence). CDR3 in DNA: TGTGCCAGCAGTACAGGCTGGACAGGGGGCAACCAGCCCCAGCATTTT. Protein: CASSTGWTGGNQPQHF.

J is TRBJ1-5 and V is TRBV6-6; D ambiguous. The CDR3 consists of 15 residues. Trimming cost V 6 bases and J 0 bases, with 12 bases left between them. CDR1 and CDR2 from the germline V gene are MNHNY and SVGAGI (reference sequence). The CDR3 sequence: CASRSGGYSNQPQHF. DNA for the CDR3: TGTGCCAGCAGGTCAGGAGGTTATAGCAATCAGCCCCAGCATTTT.

This rearrangement joins TRBV28 to TRBJ1-5, with a weak D call TRBD1 (5 bases). The germline V gene has CDR1 MDHEN and CDR2 SYDVKM. The CDR3 is 14 residues long. Trimming cost V 7 bases and J 6 bases, with 16 bases left between them. CDR3: CASKGGGFGQPQHF. The DNA for the CDR3 is TGTGCCAGCAAAGGCGGGGGATTCGGTCAGCCCCAGCATTTT.

The V gene is TRBV27, the J gene TRBJ2-3; 7 bases fit TRBD2. The CDR3 totals 16 residues. V was pared by 4 bases and J by 0 bases, with 7 bases of the junction left unmatched. Per germline, CDR1 MNHEY and CDR2 SMNVEV (reference sequence). CDR3 bases: TGTGCCAGCAGTTCCCGGGGTAGCGGGAGCACAGATACGCAGTATTTT. Translated, it gives CASSSRGSGSTDTQYF.

This clone was detected only once. The chain uses TRBV6-1 and TRBJ2-7; 7 bases are shared with TRBD1. V shed 6 bases and J 4 bases; nucleotides not matched to a gene: 6. The CDR3 totals 13 residues. Germline lookup yields CDR1 MNHNS and CDR2 SASEGT. The CDR3: CASRPGQPYEQYV. The DNA for the CDR3 is TGTGCCAGCAGACCGGGACAGCCGTACGAGCAGTACGTC.

This chain links TRBV15 with TRBJ1-5; maybe TRBD1 (6 bases). V lost 0 bases and J 9 bases, leaving 12 bases between the germline ends. CDR1 is LNHNV and CDR2 is YYDKDF in the germline V gene (reference sequence). The CDR3 has 14 residues. The CDR3 spells CATSREGAPLPQHF. In DNA form, the CDR3 reads TGTGCCACCAGCAGAGAGGGGGCCCCTCTGCCCCAGCATTTT.

The chain employs TRBV6-6 and TRBJ1-2; D call uncertain. Germline assignment: CDR1 MNHNY and CDR2 SVGAGI (reference sequence). Trimming took off 4 bases at V and 10 bases at J, with 10 bases between the two ends. This CDR3 contains 11 residues. As DNA, the CDR3 is TGTGCCAGCAGTTTGGACTGGACCTACACCTTC. Translating it yields CASSLDWTYTF.

The chain combines TRBV4-1 with TRBJ2-1, with 9 bases matching TRBD2. This CDR3 contains 16 residues. Germline lookup yields CDR1 MGHRA and CDR2 YSYEKL. The J segment lost 3 bases and the V segment lost 0 bases, leaving 3 bases of the junction unmatched. The CDR3 sequence: CASSQEASGVYNEQFF. The CDR3 nucleotides are TGCGCCAGCAGCCAAGAGGCTAGCGGGGTCTACAATGAGCAGTTCTTC.

This clone appeared a few times. The chain joins TRBV12-2 to TRBJ2-5; the table calls TRBD1, which could not be checked here. TRBV12-2 is flagged as a pseudogene. This CDR3 is built from 18 residues. As DNA, the CDR3 is TGTGCAAGTCGCTTAGGTGTTACTGGTGTGGGACAGGGGGAGACCCAGTACTTC. It yields the protein CASRLGVTGVGQGETQYF.